These 12 T cell receptor beta chains were all obtained from the same sample, sequenced in a study of identical twins. TCRdb ran MiXCR on the 5' RACE reads and lists one entry per CDR3 protein. The table includes hundreds of thousands of distinct CDR3 sequences, roughly 10% detected once. Sample: memory (CD45RO+) T cells sorted from blood. The origin of the receptors is a woman in her late teens or twenties in good health.

CDR3 protein: CASSQSGTGSEKLFF. CDR3 sequence (DNA): TGCGCCAGCAGCCAGTCCGGGACAGGGTCTGAAAAACTGTTTTTT. V usage is TRBV4-3 and J usage is TRBJ1-4, with 9 nucleotides matching TRBD1. Germline-derived CDR1 and CDR2 are LGHNA and YSLEER. This CDR3 has 15 residues. The junction had 6 bases not matched to a gene; V was cut back by 3 bases and J by 7 bases.

The sample holds a few counts of this clonotype. The chain has TRBV7-9 and TRBJ2-7; TRBD1 agrees at 8 bases. The CDR3 is made up of 14 amino acids. V lost 2 bases and J lost 4; bases outside the gene matches: 4. Germline CDR1 and CDR2: SEHNR and FQNEAQ (reference sequence). The CDR3 DNA follows: TGTGCCAGCAGCTTACAGGGGGCGTCGTACGAGCAGTACTTC. Translated: CASSLQGASYEQYF.

The genes are TRBV15 and TRBJ2-1; a possible D gene is TRBD2 (6 bases). V shed 3 bases and J shed 15 bases, with 15 bases lying between them. CDR1 is LNHNV and CDR2 is YYDKDF in the germline V gene (reference sequence). CDR3 size: 12 residues. This CDR3 reads CATSRGGRARFF. The CDR3 nucleotides are TGTGCCACCAGCAGGGGGGGTAGGGCAAGGTTCTTC.

The chain employs TRBV2 and TRBJ2-1, with 8 bases identical to TRBD1. The CDR3 has 13 residues. Losses at the gene ends were 10 bases for V and 10 bases for J; bases not matched to a gene: 12. Germline loops: CDR1 SNHLY, CDR2 FYNNEI. The CDR3 sequence is CATTPDRAVEQFF. In DNA, the CDR3 is TGTGCCACCACTCCGGACAGGGCCGTGGAGCAGTTCTTC.

The V gene is TRBV20-1, the J gene TRBJ2-7, with D perhaps TRBD1 or TRBD2 (5 bases each). Germline values: CDR1 DFQATT, CDR2 SNEGSKA (reference sequence). CDR3 length: 13 amino acids. V gave up 5 bases and J gave up 1 base, with 12 bases separating them. CDR3 nucleotide sequence: TGCAGTGCTGTCCGGGACGCGTCCTACGAGCAGTACTTC. This codes for CSAVRDASYEQYF.

The sample holds many counts of this clonotype. The V and J genes are TRBV10-3 and TRBJ2-7; 9 positions agree with TRBD1. J gave up 0 bases and V 1 base, and 4 bases lay outside the gene matches. Germline assignment: CDR1 ENHRY and CDR2 SYGVKD. The CDR3 extends over 16 amino acids. The CDR3 sequence: CAISEYGTGTSYEQYF. DNA for the CDR3: TGTGCCATCAGTGAGTACGGGACAGGGACCTCCTACGAGCAGTACTTC.

The CDR3 is CSASRGLAYEQYF. Written as DNA, the CDR3 is TGCAGTGCTAGTCGTGGACTAGCTTACGAGCAGTACTTC. The chain carries TRBV20-1 and TRBJ2-7, with 8 bases fitting TRBD2. Germline lookup yields CDR1 DFQATT and CDR2 SNEGSKA (reference sequence). The CDR3 is made up of 13 amino acids. V lost 3 bases, J lost 4 bases, and 5 bases stayed unmatched.

Many counts were recorded for this clonotype. At one of its ends the junction is not consistent with the germline gene, which may arise from a read error. This chain connects TRBV5-5 to TRBJ2-3; D is undetermined. The CDR3 runs to 12 residues. The germline V gene encodes CDR1 SGHKS and CDR2 YYEKEE (reference sequence). The CDR3 DNA reads as TGCGCCAGCAGCTTGGTGACAGATACGCAGTATTTT. This sequence encodes CASSLVTDTQYF.

The V gene is TRBV18, the J gene TRBJ2-7, with D perhaps TRBD1 (5 bases). CDR3 size: 13 residues. V gave up 1 base and J gave up 7 bases, with 11 bases separating them. Looked up from germline, CDR1 is KGHSH and CDR2 is LQKENI. CDR3 DNA sequence: TGTGCCAGCTCACCACAGGCAGGGTGGGAGCAGTACTTC. It encodes CASSPQAGWEQYF.

This clonotype was found a few times. The rearrangement uses TRBV20-1 and TRBJ2-1; D remains ambiguous. The CDR3 is 11 amino acids. V shed 4 bases and J shed 4 bases, with 5 bases lying between them. Germline CDR1 is DFQATT and CDR2 is SNEGSKA (reference sequence). The CDR3 region is CSANPYNEQFF. Written as DNA, the CDR3 is TGCAGTGCTAACCCTTACAATGAGCAGTTCTTC.

This clonotype has more than one count but fewer than ten. V gene TRBV12-3 or TRBV12-4 combines with J gene TRBJ2-2; 9 bases fit TRBD1. The J segment lost 5 bases and the V segment lost 6 bases, leaving 10 bases of the junction unmatched. This CDR3 has 16 residues. The CDR3 nucleotides are TGTGCCAGCAGCCGGCCCCGGGACAGGGTAACCGGGGAGCTGTTTTTT. Its protein product is CASSRPRDRVTGELFF.

The V call is TRBV7-9, the J call TRBJ2-5; TRBD2 might be the D (6 bases). The germline V gene has CDR1 SEHNR and CDR2 FQNEAQ (reference sequence). V dropped 5 bases and J dropped 4 bases, with 20 bases sitting between them. This CDR3 has 16 amino acids. The CDR3 spells CASSPPLTGVGETQYF. CDR3 DNA sequence: TGTGCCAGCAGCCCACCCCTGACGGGGGTTGGAGAGACCCAGTACTTC. The full variable domain, in which reference TRBV7-9 and TRBJ2-5 provide the parts outside the CDR3, is DTGVSQNPRHKITKRGQNVTFRCDPISEHNRLYWYRQTLGQGPEFLTYFQNEAQLEKSRLLSDRFSAERPKGSFSTLEIQRTEQGDSAMYLCASSPPLTGVGETQYFGPGTRLLVL.